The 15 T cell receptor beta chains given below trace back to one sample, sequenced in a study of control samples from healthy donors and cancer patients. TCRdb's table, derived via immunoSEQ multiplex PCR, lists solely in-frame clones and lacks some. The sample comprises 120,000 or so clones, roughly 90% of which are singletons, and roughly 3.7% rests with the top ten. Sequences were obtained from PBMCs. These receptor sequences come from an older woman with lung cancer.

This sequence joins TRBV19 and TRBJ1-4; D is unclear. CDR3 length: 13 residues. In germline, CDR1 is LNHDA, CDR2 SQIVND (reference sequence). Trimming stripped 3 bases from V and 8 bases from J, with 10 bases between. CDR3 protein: CASSMKLGEKLFF. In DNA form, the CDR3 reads TGTGCCAGTAGTATGAAGCTAGGCGAAAAACTGTTTTTT. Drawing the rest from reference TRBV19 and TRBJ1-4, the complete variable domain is DGGITQSPKYLFRKEGQNVTLSCEQNLNHDAMYWYRQDPGQGLRLIYYSQIVNDFQKGDIAEGYSVSREKKESFPLTVTSAQKNPTAFYLCASSMKLGEKLFFGSGTQLSVL.

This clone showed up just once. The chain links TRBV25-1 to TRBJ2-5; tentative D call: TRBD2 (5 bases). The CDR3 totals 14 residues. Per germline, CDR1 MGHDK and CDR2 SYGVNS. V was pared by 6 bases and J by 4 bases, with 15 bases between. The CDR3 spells CASSARGWGETQYF. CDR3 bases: TGTGCCAGCAGCGCCCGGGGTTGGGGAGAGACCCAGTACTTC.

This CDR3 is CASSLDHRETQYF. The CDR3 DNA sequence: TGTGCCAGCAGCTTAGATCACAGAGAGACCCAGTACTTC. V gene TRBV11-2 combines with J gene TRBJ2-5; D gene uncertain. The CDR3 covers 13 residues. The germline V gene encodes CDR1 SGHAT and CDR2 FQNNGV. V lost 0 bases and J 4 bases, leaving 6 bases between the germline ends.

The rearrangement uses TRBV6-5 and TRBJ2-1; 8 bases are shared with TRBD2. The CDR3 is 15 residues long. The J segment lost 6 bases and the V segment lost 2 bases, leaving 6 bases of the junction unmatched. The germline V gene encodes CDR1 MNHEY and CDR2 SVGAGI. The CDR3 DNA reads TGTGCCAGCAGTTACGAGGGCGGGAGGTCCAATGAGCAGTTCTTC. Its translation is CASSYEGGRSNEQFF.

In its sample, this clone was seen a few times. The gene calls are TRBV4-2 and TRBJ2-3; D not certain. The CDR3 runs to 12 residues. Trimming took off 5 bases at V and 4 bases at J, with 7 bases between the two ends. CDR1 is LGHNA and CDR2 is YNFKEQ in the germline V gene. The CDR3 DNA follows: TGTGCCAGCAGCTACTCCTCAGATACGCAGTATTTT. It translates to CASSYSSDTQYF.

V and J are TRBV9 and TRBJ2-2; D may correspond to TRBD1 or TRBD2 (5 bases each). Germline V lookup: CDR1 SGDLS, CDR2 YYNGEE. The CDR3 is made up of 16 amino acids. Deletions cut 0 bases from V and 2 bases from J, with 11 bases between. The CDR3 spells CASSVGGAANTGELFF. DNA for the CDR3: TGTGCCAGCAGCGTAGGAGGGGCAGCTAACACCGGGGAGCTGTTTTTT.

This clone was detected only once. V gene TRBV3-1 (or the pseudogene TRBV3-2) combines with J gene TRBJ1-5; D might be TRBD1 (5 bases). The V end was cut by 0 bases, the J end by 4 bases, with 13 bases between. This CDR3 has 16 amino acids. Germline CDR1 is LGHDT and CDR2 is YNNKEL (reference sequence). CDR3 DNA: TGTGCCAGCAGCCAAGATCTCGGCAGGGAGAATCAGCCCCAGCATTTT. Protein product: CASSQDLGRENQPQHF.

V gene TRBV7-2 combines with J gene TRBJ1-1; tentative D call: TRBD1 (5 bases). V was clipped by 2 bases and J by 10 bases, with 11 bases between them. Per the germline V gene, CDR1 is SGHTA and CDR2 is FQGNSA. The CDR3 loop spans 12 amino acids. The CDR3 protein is CASSLRQGRAFF. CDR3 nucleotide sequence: TGTGCCAGCAGCTTAAGGCAGGGAAGAGCTTTCTTT. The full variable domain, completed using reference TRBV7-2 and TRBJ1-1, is GAGVSQSPSNKVTEKGKDVELRCDPISGHTALYWYRQSLGQGLEFLIYFQGNSAPDKSGLPSDRFSAERTGGSVSTLTIQRTQQEDSAVYLCASSLRQGRAFFGQGTRLTVV.

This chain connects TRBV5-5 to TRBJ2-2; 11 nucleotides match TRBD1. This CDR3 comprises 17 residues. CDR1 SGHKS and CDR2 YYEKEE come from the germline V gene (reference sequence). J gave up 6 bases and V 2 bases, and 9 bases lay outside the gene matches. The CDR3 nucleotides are TGTGCCAGCAGCTTTCCAGGACAGGGGGCTTTGTCCGGGGAGCTGTTTTTT. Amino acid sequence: CASSFPGQGALSGELFF.

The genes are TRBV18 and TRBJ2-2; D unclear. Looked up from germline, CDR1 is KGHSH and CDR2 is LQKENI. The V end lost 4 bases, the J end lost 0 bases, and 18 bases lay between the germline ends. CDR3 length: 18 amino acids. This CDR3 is CASSLAPHHITNTGELFF. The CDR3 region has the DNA TGTGCCAGCTCACTGGCTCCCCACCATATTACGAACACCGGGGAGCTGTTTTTT.

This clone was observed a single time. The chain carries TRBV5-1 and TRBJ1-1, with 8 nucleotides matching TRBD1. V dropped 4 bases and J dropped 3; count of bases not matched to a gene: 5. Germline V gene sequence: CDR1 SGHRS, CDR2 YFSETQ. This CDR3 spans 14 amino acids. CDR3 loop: CASSTGQGDTEAFF. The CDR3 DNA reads TGCGCCAGCAGCACTGGACAGGGAGACACTGAAGCTTTCTTT.

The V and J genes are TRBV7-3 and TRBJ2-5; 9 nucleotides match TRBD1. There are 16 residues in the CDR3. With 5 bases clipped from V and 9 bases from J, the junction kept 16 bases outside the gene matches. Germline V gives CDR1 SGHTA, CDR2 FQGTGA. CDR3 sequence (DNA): TGTGCCAGCAGCGCGACAGGGGGGACGGCTGCTGAGGCCCAGTACTTC. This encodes CASSATGGTAAEAQYF.

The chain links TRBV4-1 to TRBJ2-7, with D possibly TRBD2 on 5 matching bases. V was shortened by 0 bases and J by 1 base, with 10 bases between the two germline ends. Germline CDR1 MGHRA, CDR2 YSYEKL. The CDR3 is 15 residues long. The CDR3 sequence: CASSQERLASYEQYF. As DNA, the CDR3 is TGCGCCAGCAGCCAAGAGAGGCTAGCTTCCTACGAGCAGTACTTC.

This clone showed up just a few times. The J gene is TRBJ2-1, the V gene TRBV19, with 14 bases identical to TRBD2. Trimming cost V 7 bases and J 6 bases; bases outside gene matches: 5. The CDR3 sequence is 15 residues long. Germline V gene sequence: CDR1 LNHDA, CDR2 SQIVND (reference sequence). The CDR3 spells CASTPTSGGANEQFF. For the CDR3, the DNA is TGTGCCAGTACCCCGACTAGCGGGGGGGCCAATGAGCAGTTCTTC.

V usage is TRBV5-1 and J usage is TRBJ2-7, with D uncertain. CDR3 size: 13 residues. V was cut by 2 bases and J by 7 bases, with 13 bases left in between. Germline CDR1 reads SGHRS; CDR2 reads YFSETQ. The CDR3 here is CASSLERQTEQYF. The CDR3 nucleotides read TGCGCCAGCAGCTTAGAGAGGCAGACTGAGCAGTACTTC.